This TCR beta chain originates from a study of blood T cells in healthy people across ages. A J-beta primer mix and a sample-barcoded 5' primer were used in a second PCR of about 6 to 12 cycles. From the 5' RACE reads, TCRdb called clonotypes with MiXCR, one entry per CDR3 protein. The profile shows fewer than 700,000 distinct CDR3 sequences, roughly 48% of them singletons. Per sample, no less than 5 micrograms of total RNA were extracted. CDR3 length: 13 residues. Germline CDR1 ENHRY, CDR2 SYGVKD. With 4 bases clipped from V and 5 bases from J, the junction kept 3 bases outside the gene matches. The TCR sequence derives from a man at least 80 years old in good health. Sequenced input: blood. The V gene is TRBV10-3, the J gene TRBJ2-3; TRBD2 matches 7 bases. This chain's CDR3 is CAISVAGGDTQYF. The CDR3 DNA sequence: TGTGCCATCAGTGTAGCGGGCGGAGATACGCAGTATTTT.